Sequencing of this TCR beta chain was carried out in a study of regulatory T cells in long-lasting Graves disease. The CDR3 extends over 16 amino acids. The V and J ends lost 3 bases and 8 bases respectively, with 19 bases between them. Germline assignment: CDR1 MGHRA and CDR2 YSYEKL. Investigators prepared the TCR beta libraries by applying iRepertoire HTBI primers and Arm-PCR of CDR3 regions. From the multiplex PCR reads, TCRdb called clonotypes with MiXCR, one entry per CDR3 protein. Here the sample spans roughly 560,000 distinct CDR3 sequences, more than 10% being singletons. As for time point: newly diagnosed GD, antithyroid drugs for less than 3 months. RNA extracted from PBMCs served as the sequencing template. This clonotype showed up just a few times. These sequences were also reported in another study, on T cells in Graves' hyperthyroidism and ophthalmopathy.

The clonotype originates from a woman aged 30 to 39 with Graves disease. Sequenced material: peripheral blood mononuclear cells (PBMCs), taken at new diagnosis, from a patient treated with antithyroid drugs. The chain employs TRBV4-1 and TRBJ1-4, with TRBD1 as a possible D gene (6 bases). The CDR3 region has the DNA TGCGCCAGCAGCCACCTACTAGGGGGACAAAGGGAAAAACTGTTTTTT. Its protein is CASSHLLGGQREKLFF.